The clone carrying this TCR beta chain was recorded at least ten times. The antigen is undetermined. Libraries of TCR beta came from iRepertoire HTBI primers plus Arm-PCR of CDR3 regions. TCRdb re-derived calls from the multiplex PCR reads in MiXCR, one entry per CDR3 protein. Of around 400,000 distinct CDR3 sequences in the sample, less than 20% were seen once. Time point in this sample: newly diagnosed GD, antithyroid drugs for less than 3 months. PBMC RNA was the source of the TCR library. A peripheral blood sample, around 8.5 milliliters in volume, was drawn into EDTA tubes. The record originates from a study of regulatory T cells in long-lasting Graves disease. Study-wide results and caveats: Samples came from peripheral blood alone, without thyroid tissue.

Sequences were derived from peripheral blood mononuclear cells (PBMCs), sampled at new diagnosis, from a patient treated with antithyroid drugs. The sequence was obtained from a female donor with Graves disease.

CDR3 in DNA: TGTGCCAGCAGCGCCGTACAGACGATGAACACTGAAGCTTTCTTT. Amino acids: CASSAVQTMNTEAFF. This chain links TRBV13 with TRBJ1-1; no clear D. The CDR3 is made up of 15 amino acids. Trimming took off 5 bases at V and 0 bases at J, with 13 bases between the two ends. The V gene's germline CDR1 is PRHDT and CDR2 FYEKMQ (reference sequence).